Below are 23 T cell receptor beta chains sequenced from a single sample in a study of blood T cells in healthy people across ages. The second PCR ran about 6 to 12 cycles with a sample-barcoded 5' primer and J-beta primers. TCRdb reanalysed the 5' RACE reads using MiXCR and keeps one entry per CDR3 protein. The sample has roughly 700,000 distinct CDR3 sequences; around 48% are singletons. The sample was blood. The receptors stem from a woman aged 55-70 years in good health.

This clonotype appeared a few times. The rearrangement joins TRBV25-1 to TRBJ2-7; 7 nucleotides line up with TRBD2. Germline-derived CDR1 and CDR2 are MGHDK and SYGVNS. This CDR3 contains 18 residues. J gave up 4 bases and V 1 base, and 16 bases lay outside the gene matches. CDR3 nucleotides: TGTGCCAGCAGTGAATTTTCAGGGAGGGTGACTCTAGGTTACGAGCAGTACTTC. Protein product: CASSEFSGRVTLGYEQYF.

The table lists this clonotype with a few counts. V gene TRBV11-3 combines with J gene TRBJ2-6; D is unresolved. CDR3 length equals 15 residues. CDR1 is SGHNT, CDR2 YENEEA, per germline. With 1 base removed from V and 2 bases from J, the gap between germline ends came to 6 bases. CDR3 in DNA: TGTGCCAGCAGCTTAGGGTGGGCTGGGGCCAACGTCCTGACTTTC. Translated, it gives CASSLGWAGANVLTF.

The chain combines TRBV6-2 or TRBV6-3 with TRBJ2-5; no definite D call. This CDR3 is built from 15 residues. V dropped 2 bases and J dropped 4 bases, with 14 bases sitting between them. Germline V gene data show CDR1 as MNHEY and CDR2 as SVGEGT. The CDR3 here is CASSYRWSGGETQYF. CDR3 in DNA: TGTGCCAGCAGTTACCGGTGGTCGGGTGGAGAGACCCAGTACTTC.

This clonotype was counted only a few times. J is TRBJ2-7 and V is TRBV18; D is uncertain. CDR1 is KGHSH, CDR2 LQKENI, per germline. V was pared by 2 bases and J by 1 base, with 6 bases between. CDR3 length: 13 residues. This chain's CDR3 is CASSPSLSYEQYF. Here the CDR3 DNA reads TGTGCCAGCTCACCAAGCTTGTCCTACGAGCAGTACTTC.

This clonotype occurred a few times. The chain couples TRBV20-1 to TRBJ2-1, with 7 bases that match TRBD2. The germline gives CDR1 DFQATT, CDR2 SNEGSKA (reference sequence). The CDR3 spans 13 residues. V was clipped by 3 bases and J by 3 bases; unmatched bases: 2. The CDR3 DNA sequence: TGCAGTGCTAGGACTAGCCTCTACAATGAGCAGTTCTTC. It is translated as CSARTSLYNEQFF.

The chain employs TRBV20-1 and TRBJ1-4, with TRBD1 as a possible D gene (5 bases). The CDR3 spans 14 residues. Germline V gene data show CDR1 as DFQATT and CDR2 as SNEGSKA (reference sequence). V dropped 0 bases and J dropped 7 bases, with 12 bases sitting between them. The CDR3 loop is CSARDRRGGEKLFF. The CDR3, as DNA: TGCAGTGCTAGAGATCGTAGGGGCGGTGAAAAACTGTTTTTT.

The chain has TRBV6-2 or TRBV6-3 and TRBJ2-3; D remains ambiguous. This CDR3 contains 13 residues. Germline CDR1 MNHEY, CDR2 SVGEGT. Trimming left V 7 bases short and J 6 bases short, with 14 bases between. The CDR3 region is CASMRLIPDTQYF. CDR3 coding DNA: TGTGCCAGCATGCGACTTATTCCCGATACGCAGTATTTT.

The chain combines TRBV6-1 with TRBJ2-1, with D possibly TRBD2 on 6 matching bases. Germline CDR1 MNHNS, CDR2 SASEGT. The ends were cut back, 9 bases at V and 5 bases at J, with 11 bases in the middle. The CDR3 spans 12 residues. Here the CDR3 reads CASGLRDNEQFF. CDR3 bases: TGTGCCAGTGGACTACGAGACAATGAGCAGTTCTTC.

A remark on this clonotype: A read error may account for a junction end that differs from germline. The chain carries TRBV7-2 and TRBJ2-7, with a weak D call TRBD1 (5 bases). Germline V gives CDR1 SGHTA, CDR2 FQGNSA. There are 14 residues in the CDR3. The CDR3 bases are TGTGCCAACAGCCGCCTGCTAGGGGCCGACGAGCAGTACTTC. Translating gives CANSRLLGADEQYF.

This clonotype was seen ten or more times. V is TRBV6-2 or TRBV6-3 and J is TRBJ1-1; D not resolved. V was cut by 6 bases and J by 4 bases, with 18 bases left in between. Per germline, CDR1 MNHEY and CDR2 SVGEGT. The CDR3 is made up of 15 amino acids. The CDR3 is CASSHSLLRATEAFF. CDR3 sequence (DNA): TGTGCCAGCAGCCACAGTCTTCTGCGGGCCACTGAAGCTTTCTTT.

The chain is built from TRBV12-3 or TRBV12-4 and TRBJ2-2; D gene ambiguous. The CDR3 spans 14 residues. With 2 bases removed from V and 2 bases from J, the gap between germline ends came to 6 bases. The CDR3 loop is CASSLTQNTGELFF. In DNA form, the CDR3 reads TGTGCCAGCAGTTTAACACAAAACACCGGGGAGCTGTTTTTT.

This rearrangement joins TRBV4-1 to TRBJ2-5, with D possibly matching TRBD1 (6 bases). The V gene lost 4 bases and the J gene lost 4 bases, with 13 bases spanning the gap. This CDR3 contains 14 residues. Germline-derived CDR1 and CDR2 are MGHRA and YSYEKL. This CDR3 reads CASSRDRNSETQYF. For the CDR3, the DNA is TGCGCCAGCAGCCGAGACAGGAACTCAGAGACCCAGTACTTC.

The chain joins TRBV27 to TRBJ2-1; 12 bases map to TRBD1. With V trimmed by 9 bases and J by 5 bases, 8 bases remained unmatched. The CDR3 contains 15 residues. Germline V lookup: CDR1 MNHEY, CDR2 SMNVEV (reference sequence). The CDR3 loop is CASSWRDRGHNEQFF. CDR3 nucleotides: TGTGCCAGTTCTTGGAGGGACAGGGGGCACAATGAGCAGTTCTTC.

With respect to this clonotype: A much larger clone is a single base away; this may be a read error. V is TRBV20-1 and J is TRBJ2-1; D uncertain. V dropped 4 bases and J dropped 9 bases, with 13 bases sitting between them. CDR3 length: 12 residues. The germline V gene has CDR1 DFQATT and CDR2 SNEGSKA (reference sequence). In DNA form, the CDR3 reads TGCAGTGCTATAGATTCAACAGCTGAGCAGTTCTTC. It yields the protein CSAIDSTAEQFF.

The table lists this clonotype with a few counts. The chain links TRBV10-3 to TRBJ2-7, with 8 positions matching TRBD2. V lost 2 bases, J lost 0 bases, and 6 bases stayed unmatched. The V gene's germline CDR1 is ENHRY and CDR2 SYGVKD. This CDR3 has 16 amino acids. The CDR3 region is CAISEPRSGGSYEQYF. CDR3 nucleotides: TGTGCCATCAGTGAGCCTCGCAGCGGGGGCTCCTACGAGCAGTACTTC.

The V and J genes are TRBV28 and TRBJ1-2, with unresolved D. The CDR3 is 16 residues long. The V end was cut by 2 bases, the J end by 4 bases, with 17 bases between. The germline gives CDR1 MDHEN, CDR2 SYDVKM. The CDR3 spells CASSLTPPTVSYGYTF. For the CDR3, the DNA is TGTGCCAGCAGTTTAACTCCGCCCACAGTATCCTATGGCTACACCTTC.

This chain connects TRBV9 to TRBJ2-7; no reliable D call. This CDR3 has 14 residues. The germline CDR1 and CDR2 sequences are SGDLS and YYNGEE. Trimming removed 0 bases from V and 5 bases from J, with 12 bases in between. The CDR3 DNA sequence: TGTGCCAGCAGCGTAGAAGGGAAGTCTCACGAGCAGTACTTC. Translating it yields CASSVEGKSHEQYF.

The V gene is TRBV7-2, the J gene TRBJ2-1, with D possibly being TRBD2 (6 bases). Germline CDR1 reads SGHTA; CDR2 reads FQGNSA. The CDR3 consists of 16 residues. V lost 4 bases and J lost 10, with 23 bases in between. Here the CDR3 reads CASSSQWTTRGSEQFF. Written as DNA, the CDR3 is TGTGCCAGCAGCTCCCAGTGGACTACTCGGGGGAGCGAGCAGTTCTTC.

The chain combines TRBV20-1 with TRBJ2-1; TRBD2 matches 10 bases. The ends lost 0 bases at V and 6 bases at J; junction bases unmatched: 11. CDR1 and CDR2 (germline): DFQATT, SNEGSKA (reference sequence). The CDR3 sequence is 17 residues long. CDR3 sequence: CSAREDSGRSGSNEQFF. The CDR3 DNA reads as TGCAGTGCTAGAGAGGATAGCGGGAGGAGCGGCTCCAATGAGCAGTTCTTC.

This clonotype was observed a few times. The chain links TRBV7-2 to TRBJ2-7; 9 nucleotides align to TRBD2. J was trimmed by 3 bases and V by 5 bases; bases with no gene match: 5. The germline CDR1 and CDR2 sequences are SGHTA and FQGNSA. This CDR3 has 14 amino acids. CDR3 in DNA: TGTGCCAGCAGCCGACTAGCGGCCGACTACGAGCAGTACTTC. This codes for CASSRLAADYEQYF.

The gene calls are TRBV7-9 and TRBJ2-3; 9 bases agree with TRBD2. CDR1 and CDR2 (germline): SEHNR, FQNEAQ (reference sequence). The CDR3 covers 16 residues. The junction had 11 bases not matched to a gene; V was cut back by 5 bases and J by 5 bases. As DNA, the CDR3 is TGTGCCAGCAGCCTCGGGACTAGCTGGGATGAAGATACGCAGTATTTT. Encoded protein: CASSLGTSWDEDTQYF.

This clonotype was seen more than once but under ten times. The chain has TRBV28 and TRBJ2-1; 10 positions agree with TRBD2. Germline V CDR1 and CDR2: MDHEN, SYDVKM. This CDR3 region has 17 residues. V shed 5 bases, J shed 7 bases, and the junction held 14 bases outside the gene matches. The CDR3 loop is CASSPLQREGQGNEQFF. The CDR3 bases are TGTGCCAGCAGTCCCCTCCAGCGGGAGGGCCAGGGGAATGAGCAGTTCTTC. Together with reference TRBV28 and TRBJ2-1, the CDR3 gives the full variable domain: DVKVTQSSRYLVKRTGEKVFLECVQDMDHENMFWYRQDPGLGLRLIYFSYDVKMKEKGDIPEGYSVSREKKERFSLILESASTNQTSMYLCASSPLQREGQGNEQFFGPGTRLTVL.

The V call is TRBV10-3, the J call TRBJ2-5, with 10 bases matching TRBD2. The CDR3 extends over 15 amino acids. Germline V gene sequence: CDR1 ENHRY, CDR2 SYGVKD. V was clipped by 1 base and J by 2 bases; unmatched bases: 1. The CDR3 DNA reads TGTGCCATCAGTGAGTTACTAGCGGGACAAGAGACCCAGTACTTC. Its translation: CAISELLAGQETQYF.